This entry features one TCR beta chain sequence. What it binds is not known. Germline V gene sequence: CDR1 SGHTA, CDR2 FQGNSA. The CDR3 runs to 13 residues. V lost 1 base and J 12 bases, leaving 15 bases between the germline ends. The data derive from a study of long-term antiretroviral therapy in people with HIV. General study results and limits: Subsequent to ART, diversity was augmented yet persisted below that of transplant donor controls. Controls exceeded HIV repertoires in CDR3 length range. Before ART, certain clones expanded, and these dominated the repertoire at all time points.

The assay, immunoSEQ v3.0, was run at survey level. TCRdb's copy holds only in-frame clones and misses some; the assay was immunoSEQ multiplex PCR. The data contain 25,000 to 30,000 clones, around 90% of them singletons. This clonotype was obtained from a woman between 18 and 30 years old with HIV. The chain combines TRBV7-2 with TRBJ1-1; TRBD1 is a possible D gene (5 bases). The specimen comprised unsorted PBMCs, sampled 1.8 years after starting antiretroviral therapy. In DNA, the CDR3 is TGTGCCAGCAGCTTAGAAACAGGCGGGGGAACTTTCTTT. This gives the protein CASSLETGGGTFF.